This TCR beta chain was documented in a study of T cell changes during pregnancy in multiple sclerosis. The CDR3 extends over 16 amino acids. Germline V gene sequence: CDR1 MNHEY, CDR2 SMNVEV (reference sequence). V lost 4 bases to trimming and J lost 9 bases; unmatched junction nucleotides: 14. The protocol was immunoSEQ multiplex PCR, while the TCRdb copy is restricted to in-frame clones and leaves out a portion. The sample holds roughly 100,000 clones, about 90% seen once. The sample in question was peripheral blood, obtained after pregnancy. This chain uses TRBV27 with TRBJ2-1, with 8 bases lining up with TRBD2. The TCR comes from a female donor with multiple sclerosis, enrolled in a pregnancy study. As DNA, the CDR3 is TGTGCCAGCAGTTCAAAAAGCGGGAGACTAATCGGTGAGCAGTTCTTC. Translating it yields CASSSKSGRLIGEQFF.